These 19 T cell receptor beta chains were all obtained from the same sample, sequenced in a study of cytomegalovirus exposure and HLA in healthy donors. Vbeta (60) and Jbeta (13) primers were used in the PCR. TCRdb's table, derived via immunoSEQ multiplex PCR, lists solely in-frame clones and lacks some. Of tens of thousands of clones detected, 62% appear once; the ten largest clones hold around 5.5%. The material sequenced was PBMCs. These TCRs come from a woman in her twenties or thirties in good health and CMV-seropositive.

The rearrangement uses TRBV28 and TRBJ1-1; no reliable D call. V lost 8 bases to trimming and J lost 0 bases, with 25 bases between them. CDR1 is MDHEN and CDR2 is SYDVKM in the germline V gene. The CDR3 runs 18 residues. CDR3 bases: TGTGCCAGCCCTCCGACGGAGGGAACCCCTAGGATGAACACTGAAGCTTTCTTT. Translating it yields CASPPTEGTPRMNTEAFF.

This chain connects TRBV5-1 to TRBJ1-6; TRBD1 aligns across 9 bases. With 5 bases clipped from V and 7 bases from J, the junction kept 4 bases outside the gene matches. Germline loops: CDR1 SGHRS, CDR2 YFSETQ. CDR3 length equals 14 residues. The CDR3: CASRRDRANSPLHF. The CDR3 bases are TGCGCCAGCAGGAGGGACAGGGCCAATTCACCCCTCCACTTT. Based on the CDR3 plus reference TRBV5-1 and TRBJ1-6, the full variable domain is KAGVTQTPRYLIKTRGQQVTLSCSPISGHRSVSWYQQTPGQGLQFLFEYFSETQRNKGNFPGRFSGRQFSNSRSEMNVSTLELGDSALYLCASRRDRANSPLHFGNGTRLTVT.

The chain carries TRBV19 and TRBJ1-6; 8 nucleotides agree with TRBD1. J was trimmed by 10 bases and V by 2 bases; bases with no gene match: 7. The CDR3 is 15 residues long. CDR1 and CDR2 (germline): LNHDA, SQIVND (reference sequence). CDR3 coding DNA: TGTGCCAGTAGTATACAGGGGGCGCGGGGCTCACCCCTCCACTTT. Amino acids: CASSIQGARGSPLHF.

The chain couples TRBV6-5 to TRBJ1-1, with TRBD1 matching over 8 bases. The CDR3 length is 12 residues. Germline V gene sequence: CDR1 MNHEY, CDR2 SVGAGI. V gave up 6 bases and J gave up 11 bases; unmatched junction bases: 8. CDR3: CASRWARGPAFF. The DNA of the CDR3 is TGTGCCAGCAGGTGGGCCAGGGGGCCCGCTTTCTTT.

This chain connects TRBV9 to TRBJ1-2, with D unclear. CDR1 SGDLS and CDR2 YYNGEE come from the germline V gene. This CDR3 contains 12 residues. Trimming shortened V by 0 bases and J by 10 bases, and 10 bases separated the two germline ends. The CDR3 nucleotides read TGTGCCAGCAGCGTAGGCGGTCCCTTCTACACCTTC. It codes for CASSVGGPFYTF.

The chain employs TRBV19 and TRBJ2-7, with D tentatively TRBD1 (6 bases). The CDR3 consists of 12 residues. Germline V gives CDR1 LNHDA, CDR2 SQIVND (reference sequence). DNA of the CDR3: TGTGCTACCTCGGACAGTTCCTACGAGCAGTACTTC. It is translated as CATSDSSYEQYF. The entire variable domain, with the rest obtained from reference TRBV19 and TRBJ2-7, is as follows: DGGITQSPKYLFRKEGQNVTLSCEQNLNHDAMYWYRQDPGQGLRLIYYSQIVNDFQKGDIAEGYSVSREKKESFPLTVTSAQKNPTAFYLCATSDSSYEQYFGPGTRLTVT.

This clone was seen a handful of times. The rearrangement joins TRBV25-1 to TRBJ1-1; D is ambiguous. The length of the CDR3 is 13 residues. The germline V gene encodes CDR1 MGHDK and CDR2 SYGVNS. The ends were cut back, 3 bases at V and 6 bases at J, with 11 bases in the middle. As DNA, the CDR3 is TGTGCCAGCAGTGAGGTCTATTCCTCTGAAGCTTTCTTT. This encodes CASSEVYSSEAFF.

This clone has just a few counts. The rearrangement uses TRBV2 and TRBJ1-2; the D is unclear. Trimming took off 6 bases at V and 8 bases at J, with 10 bases between the two ends. Per the germline V gene, CDR1 is SNHLY and CDR2 is FYNNEI. The CDR3 sequence is 11 residues long. CDR3 nucleotides: TGTGCCAGCAGCCAGGAAAGGGGCTACACCTTC. It translates to CASSQERGYTF. Full variable domain (outside the CDR3, taken from reference TRBV2 and TRBJ1-2): EPEVTQTPSHQVTQMGQEVILRCVPISNHLYFYWYRQILGQKVEFLVSFYNNEISEKSEIFDDQFSVERPDGSNFTLKIRSTKLEDSAMYFCASSQERGYTFGSGTRLTVV.

This chain links TRBV2 with TRBJ1-2; 7 bases are shared with TRBD1. V dropped 7 bases and J dropped 4; count of bases not matched to a gene: 6. The CDR3 runs 13 residues. Germline values: CDR1 SNHLY, CDR2 FYNNEI. CDR3 region: CASTSTGIYGYTF. The CDR3 DNA is TGTGCCAGCACCTCGACAGGGATCTATGGCTACACCTTC.

The chain couples TRBV6-5 to TRBJ2-1, with 12 bases lining up with TRBD2. The CDR3 runs to 16 residues. V was clipped by 4 bases and J by 4 bases; unmatched bases: 5. The germline CDR1 and CDR2 sequences are MNHEY and SVGAGI. The CDR3 reads CASSSIGLAGYNEQFF. The CDR3 DNA follows: TGTGCCAGCAGTTCCATAGGACTAGCGGGGTACAATGAGCAGTTCTTC.

This clone was detected only a few times. The chain joins TRBV7-9 to TRBJ1-6, with 8 bases identical to TRBD1. The J segment lost 3 bases and the V segment lost 1 base, leaving 2 bases of the junction unmatched. This CDR3 region has 16 residues. Per the germline V gene, CDR1 is SEHNR and CDR2 is FQNEAQ (reference sequence). The DNA for the CDR3 is TGTGCCAGCAGCTTAGGACAGGGGTTCTATAATTCACCCCTCCACTTT. Translation gives CASSLGQGFYNSPLHF.

This sequence joins TRBV9 and TRBJ1-1; D uncertain. The germline CDR1 and CDR2 sequences are SGDLS and YYNGEE. CDR3 size: 14 residues. Trimming removed 4 bases from V and 0 bases from J, with 10 bases in between. This chain's CDR3 is CASSLSVLNTEAFF. The CDR3 DNA follows: TGTGCCAGCAGCCTCTCGGTTTTGAACACTGAAGCTTTCTTT.

The rearrangement links TRBV27 to TRBJ2-7; TRBD2 is a possible D gene (6 bases). With 6 bases removed from V and 3 bases from J, the gap between germline ends came to 18 bases. Germline V gene sequence: CDR1 MNHEY, CDR2 SMNVEV (reference sequence). The CDR3 runs to 15 residues. CDR3 in DNA: TGTGCCAGCAGACCTTCGGGGGTACCCTACTACGAGCAGTACTTC. Encoded protein: CASRPSGVPYYEQYF.

This clone has more than one count but fewer than ten. The chain joins TRBV4-3 to TRBJ2-5; 8 positions agree with TRBD2. Germline CDR1 and CDR2: LGHNA and YSLEER. J was trimmed by 5 bases and V by 4 bases; bases with no gene match: 6. The CDR3 runs to 14 residues. DNA for the CDR3: TGCGCCAGCAGCCTCAGCGGGGGCGGGGAGACCCAGTACTTC. Its translation is CASSLSGGGETQYF.

CDR3 bases: TGTGCCAGTAGTAAAAAAGTAGGGGCTGGGCAGCCCCAGCATTTT. It is translated as CASSKKVGAGQPQHF. The J gene is TRBJ1-5, the V gene TRBV19, with D possibly being TRBD1 (5 bases). The CDR3 extends over 15 amino acids. Germline assignment: CDR1 LNHDA and CDR2 SQIVND (reference sequence). Trimming removed 4 bases from V and 7 bases from J, with 17 bases in between.

The gene calls are TRBV27 and TRBJ1-4; D is perhaps TRBD1 (6 bases). The V gene's germline CDR1 is MNHEY and CDR2 SMNVEV (reference sequence). V lost 4 bases, J lost 6 bases, and 18 bases lay in between. CDR3 size: 16 residues. CDR3 protein: CASSSQQGPPHEKLFF. DNA for the CDR3: TGTGCCAGCAGTTCACAACAGGGTCCCCCTCATGAAAAACTGTTTTTT.

Concerning this clone itself: The sample contains more than one DNA sequence encoding this CDR3. The chain couples TRBV2 to TRBJ1-1; D is possibly TRBD1 (6 bases). The V and J ends lost 1 base and 0 bases respectively, with 6 bases between them. The CDR3 is made up of 14 amino acids. CDR1 SNHLY and CDR2 FYNNEI come from the germline V gene. The CDR3 reads CASSEGTVNTEAFF. The CDR3 bases are TGTGCCAGCAGTGAAGGGACAGTGAACACTGAAGCTTTCTTT.

The count of this clone is one. One junction end does not reproduce the germline sequence, and a read error may be involved. V gene TRBV19 combines with J gene TRBJ1-6; tentative D call: TRBD1 (5 bases). Looked up from germline, CDR1 is LNHDA and CDR2 is SQIVND (reference sequence). The CDR3 extends over 16 amino acids. The CDR3 spells CASSIGQGQYNSSLHF. CDR3 nucleotide sequence: TGTGCCAGTAGTATAGGGCAGGGTCAATATAATTCATCCCTCCACTTT.

J is TRBJ2-2 and V is TRBV19; 9 nucleotides line up with TRBD1. The CDR3 covers 17 residues. V lost 5 bases to trimming and J lost 3 bases; unmatched junction nucleotides: 10. CDR1 and CDR2 (germline): LNHDA, SQIVND (reference sequence). The CDR3 loop is CASSPRTGGSYTGELFF. The CDR3 nucleotides are TGTGCCAGTAGTCCCCGCACAGGGGGCTCCTACACCGGGGAGCTGTTTTTT.